This T cell receptor beta chain comes out of a study of cytomegalovirus exposure and HLA in healthy donors. Germline CDR1 reads SGHRS; CDR2 reads YFSETQ. The length of the CDR3 is 13 residues. With 5 bases removed from V and 5 bases from J, the gap between germline ends came to 13 bases. PCR was performed using 60 Vbeta and 13 Jbeta primers. Per the original methods: A follow-up analysis tallied around 76 million unique TCR beta chains, about 11 million shared. Using immunoSEQ multiplex PCR, the repertoire was profiled, and TCRdb retains in-frame clones only, with some absent. The V and J calls and clone size are taken from that table; D and trimming were inferred from the DNA. The top ten hold 2.1% of the sample, which has roughly 140,000 clones, around 72% seen once. With regard to this clone: Its antigen is not identified.

Study outcomes and limitations: As a later analysis showed, several of the most significant clusters appeared to be linked to common viral pathogens.

The genes are TRBV5-1 and TRBJ2-5; a weak D match, TRBD2 (5 bases). The receptor was derived from a man aged 35-49 years in good health and CMV-seronegative. The sequencing input was PBMCs. The CDR3 is CASRRGLRETQYF. DNA for the CDR3: TGCGCCAGCAGACGAGGACTTAGGGAGACCCAGTACTTC.